This is a list of T cell receptor beta chains from one sample in a study of OX40 agonist ivuxolimab in advanced cancers. Profiled with immunoSEQ multiplex PCR; TCRdb holds only in-frame clones, not every one. The sample carries roughly 86,000 clones, around 90% recorded once. The sample consisted of CD4+ or CD8+ T cells sorted from blood, taken in a trial of the OX40 agonist ivuxolimab. These receptors were taken from an adult with an advanced solid tumor such as melanoma, head and neck, liver or kidney cancer. Each CDR3 is given with its conserved first and last residue. D genes are given only for firm matches. Size is omitted from some rows. Given values are once, few, many or a class for expanded clones.

TRBD1	-	TRBV27	TRBJ1-1	CASSASTGGDAEAFF	TGTGCCAGCAGTGCCTCAACAGGGGGCGACGCTGAAGCTTTCTTT
-	-	TRBV6-1	TRBJ1-1	CASSEPSQSTEAFF	TGTGCCAGCAGTGAACCATCGCAAAGCACTGAAGCTTTCTTT
-	-	TRBV14	TRBJ1-1	CASSPQLIMNTEAFF	TGTGCCAGCAGCCCTCAGTTGATAATGAACACTGAAGCTTTCTTT
-	-	TRBV6-1	TRBJ2-7	CASSELNEQYF	TGTGCCAGCAGTGAATTAAACGAGCAGTACTTC
-	once	TRBV5-1	TRBJ2-6	CASSQDGAGANVLTF	TGCGCCAGCAGCCAGGATGGGGCTGGGGCCAACGTCCTGACTTTC
-	-	TRBV6-5	TRBJ2-6	CASSRKSSGANVLTF	TGTGCCAGCAGTCGGAAATCCTCTGGGGCCAACGTCCTGACTTTC
-	once	TRBV19	TRBJ2-3	CASSFGEPDTQYF	TGTGCCAGTAGCTTTGGGGAGCCAGATACGCAGTATTTT
TRBD2	-	TRBV4-1	TRBJ2-1	CASSPGLARYNEQFF	TGCGCCAGCAGCCCCGGACTAGCGCGGTACAATGAGCAGTTCTTC
-	once	TRBV9	TRBJ2-3	CASSLAGGFTDTQYF	TGTGCCAGCAGCCTGGCCGGGGGCTTCACAGATACGCAGTATTTT
-	-	TRBV9	TRBJ2-7	CASSLASEPYEQYF	TGTGCCAGCAGCTTAGCGTCAGAGCCCTACGAGCAGTACTTC
TRBD1	once	TRBV2	TRBJ2-7	CASIRGTGGSEQYF	TGTGCCAGCATTCGAGGGACAGGGGGCAGCGAGCAGTACTTC
-	-	TRBV27	TRBJ1-2	CATGAGEANYGYTF	TGTGCAACTGGGGCAGGGGAAGCTAACTATGGCTACACCTTC
-	-	TRBV4-2	TRBJ1-1	CASSQRGAGNSLIGAFF	TGTGCCAGCAGCCAACGAGGGGCCGGGAATTCACTAATTGGAGCTTTCTTT
-	-	TRBV12-2	TRBJ2-7	CASRLEAEPTYEQYF	TGTGCAAGTCGCTTAGAGGCGGAACCCACCTACGAGCAGTACTTC
TRBD1	-	TRBV5-8	TRBJ2-5	CASSIAADRRDF	TGTGCCAGCAGCATTGCCGCGGACAGGCGCGACTTC
-	-	TRBV30	TRBJ2-7	CASPIGSSYEQYF	TGTGCCTCCCCTATAGGGAGTTCCTACGAGCAGTACTTC
TRBD2	-	TRBV14	TRBJ2-3	CASSQGSGGLGTDTQYF	TGTGCCAGCAGCCAAGGGTCGGGAGGGCTTGGCACAGATACGCAGTATTTT
TRBD1	-	TRBV6-1	TRBJ2-7	CASSGGQTYEQYF	TGTGCCAGCAGTGGGGGACAGACCTACGAGCAGTACTTC
-	-	TRBV27	TRBJ2-1	CASSFRGYNEQFF	TGTGCCAGCAGTTTCAGGGGCTACAATGAGCAGTTCTTC
TRBD2	-	TRBV28	TRBJ2-2	CASSPRTLAGAGELFF	TGTGCCAGCAGTCCCCGTACACTAGCGGGAGCCGGGGAGCTGTTTTTT
-	-	TRBV11-3	TRBJ1-1	CASSLAWGMNTEAFF	TGTGCCAGCAGCTTAGCCTGGGGGATGAACACTGAAGCTTTCTTT
TRBD2	-	TRBV29-1	TRBJ2-3	CSVVLSGSTYTQYF	TGCAGCGTCGTTCTTAGCGGGAGTACTTATACGCAGTATTTT
TRBD2	few	TRBV5-1	TRBJ2-7	CASSLSAGVAYEQYF	TGCGCCAGCAGCTTGTCTGCGGGAGTCGCCTACGAGCAGTACTTC
-	-	TRBV23-1	TRBJ2-7	CASPRPGDSYEQYF	TGCGCCAGCCCACGTCCGGGGGACTCCTACGAGCAGTACTTC
-	-	TRBV4-1	TRBJ2-2	CASSQKTGELFF	TGCGCCAGCAGCCAGAAAACCGGGGAGCTGTTTTTT
-	-	TRBV10-3	TRBJ2-4	CAISDYREGKNIQYF	TGTGCCATCAGTGATTACAGGGAAGGCAAAAACATTCAGTACTTC
-	few	TRBV4-1	TRBJ1-4	CASSQGQNNEKLFF	TGTGCCAGCAGCCAAGGACAGAATAATGAAAAACTGTTTTTT
-	-	TRBV19	TRBJ2-7	CASSPSGYEQYF	TGTGCCAGTAGTCCGTCGGGCTACGAGCAGTACTTC
-	-	TRBV6-5	TRBJ2-5	CASGGGGLQETQYF	TGTGCCAGCGGAGGGGGAGGCCTACAAGAGACCCAGTACTTC
TRBD2	few	TRBV7-2	TRBJ2-5	CASSLEGTSVETQYF	TGTGCCAGCAGCTTAGAAGGGACTAGCGTAGAGACCCAGTACTTC
TRBD1	-	TRBV10-2	TRBJ2-7	CASSGATGGYEQYF	TGCGCCAGCAGTGGGGCGACAGGGGGATACGAGCAGTACTTC
TRBD1	-	TRBV28	TRBJ1-4	CASRTGGAKTNEKLFF	TGTGCCAGCAGGACAGGGGGCGCAAAAACTAATGAAAAACTGTTTTTT
-	once	TRBV15	TRBJ2-7	CATSRDPGATYEQYF	TGTGCCACCAGCAGAGATCCGGGAGCTACCTACGAGCAGTACTTC
-	-	TRBV27	TRBJ2-7	CASSSPTSYYEQYF	TGTGCCAGCAGTAGTCCGACTAGTTACTACGAGCAGTACTTC
-	-	TRBV28	TRBJ1-5	CASSPRGNQPQHF	TGTGCCAGCAGCCCCCGGGGCAATCAGCCCCAGCATTTT
-	few	TRBV27	TRBJ2-7	CASKQGHEQYF	TGTGCCAGCAAGCAAGGGCACGAGCAGTACTTC
TRBD2	-	TRBV7-2	TRBJ2-7	CASRLAAYEQYF	TGTGCCAGCAGACTAGCGGCCTACGAGCAGTACTTC
-	-	TRBV18	TRBJ2-5	CASSPKAVSGIQETQYF	TGTGCCAGCTCACCAAAGGCGGTTAGCGGAATTCAAGAGACCCAGTACTTC
TRBD1	-	TRBV7-9	TRBJ2-7	CASSYTGTGLYEQYF	TGTGCCAGCAGCTATACCGGGACAGGGTTATACGAGCAGTACTTC
TRBD2	-	TRBV27	TRBJ2-7	CASSLELAGGWFWYEQYF	TGTGCCAGCAGTTTAGAACTAGCGGGAGGGTGGTTCTGGTACGAGCAGTACTTC